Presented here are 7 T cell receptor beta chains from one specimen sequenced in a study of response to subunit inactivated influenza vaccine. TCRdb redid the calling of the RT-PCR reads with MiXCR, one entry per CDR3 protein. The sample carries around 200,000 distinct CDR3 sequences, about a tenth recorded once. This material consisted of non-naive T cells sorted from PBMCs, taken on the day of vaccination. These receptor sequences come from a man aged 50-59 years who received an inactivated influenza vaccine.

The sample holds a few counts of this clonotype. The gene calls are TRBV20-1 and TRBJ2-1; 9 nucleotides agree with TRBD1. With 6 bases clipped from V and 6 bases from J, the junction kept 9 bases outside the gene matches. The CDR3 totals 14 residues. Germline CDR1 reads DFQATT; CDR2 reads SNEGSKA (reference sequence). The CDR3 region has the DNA TGCAGTGCCAGACGGGGACAGGGTATCAATGAGCAGTTCTTC. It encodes CSARRGQGINEQFF.

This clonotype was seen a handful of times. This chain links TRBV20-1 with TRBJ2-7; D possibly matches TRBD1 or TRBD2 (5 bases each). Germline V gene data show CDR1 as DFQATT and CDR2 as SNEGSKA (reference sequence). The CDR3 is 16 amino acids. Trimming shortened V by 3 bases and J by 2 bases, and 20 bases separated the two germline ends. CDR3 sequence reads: CSASPIVGQGPYEQYF. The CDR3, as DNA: TGCAGTGCTAGTCCGATCGTTGGGCAGGGACCCTACGAGCAGTACTTC.

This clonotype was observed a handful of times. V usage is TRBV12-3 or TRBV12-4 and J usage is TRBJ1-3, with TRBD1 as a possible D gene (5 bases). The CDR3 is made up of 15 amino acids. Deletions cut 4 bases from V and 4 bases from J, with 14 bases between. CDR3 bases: TGTGCCAGCAGTTCAGGGTTAACGCGGGGAAACACCATATATTTT. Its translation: CASSSGLTRGNTIYF.

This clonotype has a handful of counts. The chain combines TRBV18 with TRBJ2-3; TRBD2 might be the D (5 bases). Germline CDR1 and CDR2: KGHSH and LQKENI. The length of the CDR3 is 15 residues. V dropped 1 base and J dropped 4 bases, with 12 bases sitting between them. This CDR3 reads CASSPLVEVPDTQYF. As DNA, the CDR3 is TGTGCCAGCTCACCACTCGTGGAGGTCCCAGATACGCAGTATTTT. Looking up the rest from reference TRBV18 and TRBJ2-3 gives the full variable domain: NAGVMQNPRHLVRRRGQEARLRCSPMKGHSHVYWYRQLPEEGLKFMVYLQKENIIDESGMPKERFSAEFPKEGPSILRIQQVVRGDSAAYFCASSPLVEVPDTQYFGPGTRLTVL.

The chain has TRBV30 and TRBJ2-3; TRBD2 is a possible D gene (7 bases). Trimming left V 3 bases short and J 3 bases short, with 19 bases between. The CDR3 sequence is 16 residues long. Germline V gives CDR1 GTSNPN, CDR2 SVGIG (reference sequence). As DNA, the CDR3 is TGTGCCTGGAGGCATCTTAGGGGGGGTCGTACAGATACGCAGTATTTT. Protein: CAWRHLRGGRTDTQYF. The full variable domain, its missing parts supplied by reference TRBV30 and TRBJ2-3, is SQTIHQWPATLVQPVGSPLSLECTVEGTSNPNLYWYRQAAGRGLQLLFYSVGIGQISSEVPQNLSASRPQDRQFILSSKKLLLSDSGFYLCAWRHLRGGRTDTQYFGPGTRLTVL.

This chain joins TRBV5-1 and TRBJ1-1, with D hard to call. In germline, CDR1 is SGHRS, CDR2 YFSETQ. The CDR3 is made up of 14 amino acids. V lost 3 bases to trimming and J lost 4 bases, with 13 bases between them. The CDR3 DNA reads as TGCGCCAGCAGCTCCGAGTTTTCCACCACTGAAGCTTTCTTT. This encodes CASSSEFSTTEAFF.

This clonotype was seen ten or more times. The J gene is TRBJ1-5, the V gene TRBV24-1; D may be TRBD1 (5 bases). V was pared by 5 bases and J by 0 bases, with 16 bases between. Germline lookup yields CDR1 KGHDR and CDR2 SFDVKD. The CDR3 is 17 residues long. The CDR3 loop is CATSGTRGADSNQPQHF. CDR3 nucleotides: TGTGCCACCAGTGGGACCCGGGGCGCCGATAGCAATCAGCCCCAGCATTTT.